What follows are 22 T cell receptor beta chains derived from one specimen sequenced in a study of graft-versus-host responses after intestinal transplantation (TCRdb year 2021). Library preparation used the immunoSEQ multiplex PCR assay. TCRdb re-hosts the immuneACCESS table, in-frame sequences only. Its copies lack some clones; in the studies checked, an unresolved V gene accounts for under half of them, and the cause for the rest is not known. The sample contains 12,000 to 15,000 clones, 33% of them found a single time. Of the sample, roughly 2% is held by the ten largest clones. The sample's time point label, decoded: cells obtained before transplantation from donor or recipient. Mixed lymphocyte reactions plated some 200,000 CFSE-labeled pre-transplant responders with some 200,000 irradiated violet-dye-labeled stimulators and were cultured for about six days. Sequenced here: alloreactive CD8+ T cells from a mixed lymphocyte reaction culture, sampled before intestinal transplant. The sample's cell subset or site label, in plain terms: CFSE-low proliferating T cells sorted from roughly 6-day pre-transplant mixed lymphocyte reaction (GvH or HvG direction). Receptors were obtained from a human patient who received an intestinal transplant.

The chain combines TRBV6-5 with TRBJ2-5; a possible D gene is TRBD1 (6 bases). CDR1 and CDR2 (germline): MNHEY, SVGAGI. The ends were cut back, 2 bases at V and 4 bases at J, with 11 bases in the middle. CDR3 length: 14 amino acids. CDR3 DNA sequence: TGTGCCAGCAGTTACCTGGGGGCCGCAGAGACCCAGTACTTC. Protein sequence: CASSYLGAAETQYF.

In its sample, this clone was seen a few times. CDR3 DNA: TGTGCCAGCAGTGAGCCCACAGGACAGGGCGTCCACGAGCAGTACTTC. The encoded protein is CASSEPTGQGVHEQYF. The chain carries TRBV6-1 and TRBJ2-7; the match to TRBD1 covers 8 bases. Trimming at V came to 3 bases and at J to 5 bases, leaving 12 bases not matched to a gene. CDR3 length equals 16 residues. CDR1 and CDR2 from the germline V gene are MNHNS and SASEGT.

The rearrangement uses TRBV28 and TRBJ1-2; 8 bases map to TRBD1. CDR1 and CDR2 from the germline V gene are MDHEN and SYDVKM. This CDR3 spans 13 amino acids. J was trimmed by 8 bases and V by 3 bases; bases with no gene match: 5. CDR3 DNA sequence: TGTGCCAGCAGTTTCGGCACAGGGGGGGGCTACACCTTC. It is translated as CASSFGTGGGYTF.

Sample share makes this clone medium-sized. The chain links TRBV6-5 to TRBJ1-2; TRBD1 matches 7 bases. The trim removed 2 bases at V and 8 bases at J, leaving 5 bases unmatched. From germline, CDR1 is MNHEY and CDR2 SVGAGI. The CDR3 contains 13 residues. The CDR3 nucleotides are TGTGCCAGCAGTTACCCCAACAGGGGAGGCTACACCTTC. It specifies CASSYPNRGGYTF.

This clone was observed a few times. The chain is built from TRBV4-3 and TRBJ2-7; D call uncertain. V dropped 0 bases and J dropped 0 bases, with 9 bases sitting between them. This CDR3 has 15 amino acids. CDR1 is LGHNA and CDR2 is YSLEER in the germline V gene. As DNA, the CDR3 is TGCGCCAGCAGCCAAGATCCCCAGGACTCCTACGAGCAGTACTTC. Amino acid sequence: CASSQDPQDSYEQYF.

This clone was counted a few times. The chain has TRBV30 and TRBJ2-2; 7 nucleotides match TRBD1. CDR3 size: 15 residues. J was trimmed by 2 bases and V by 1 base; bases with no gene match: 4. Germline values: CDR1 GTSNPN, CDR2 SVGIG (reference sequence). Written as DNA, the CDR3 is TGTGCCTGGAGTGGGGGACAGATTAACACCGGGGAGCTGTTTTTT. Translation gives CAWSGGQINTGELFF.

A few counts support this clone. J is TRBJ2-5 and V is TRBV10-3; 7 positions agree with TRBD1. Germline trimming cut 0 bases from V and 4 bases from J; bases unmatched to any gene: 8. CDR3 length: 16 residues. In germline, CDR1 is ENHRY, CDR2 SYGVKD. CDR3 protein: CAISESRQGVIETQYF. CDR3 DNA sequence: TGTGCCATCAGTGAGTCAAGACAGGGAGTTATAGAGACCCAGTACTTC.

The rearrangement joins TRBV10-3 to TRBJ2-1; D is perhaps TRBD1 (6 bases). The ends were cut back, 10 bases at V and 1 base at J, with 11 bases in the middle. The CDR3 has 13 amino acids. From germline, CDR1 is ENHRY and CDR2 SYGVKD. The CDR3 sequence is CATVTGSYNEQFF. In DNA, the CDR3 is TGTGCCACTGTGACAGGTTCCTACAATGAGCAGTTCTTC.

The table lists this clone with a few counts. The chain employs TRBV11-2 and TRBJ2-1; D remains unclear. The V gene lost 5 bases and the J gene lost 0 bases, with 11 bases spanning the gap. The V gene's germline CDR1 is SGHAT and CDR2 FQNNGV. CDR3 length: 15 residues. The CDR3 reads CASSPEFGSYNEQFF. The CDR3 bases are TGTGCCAGCAGCCCGGAGTTCGGCTCCTACAATGAGCAGTTCTTC.

The rearrangement links TRBV9 to TRBJ2-7; D gene uncertain. V was trimmed by 0 bases and J by 7 bases, leaving 11 bases between them. Germline values: CDR1 SGDLS, CDR2 YYNGEE. This CDR3 spans 13 amino acids. The CDR3, as DNA: TGTGCCAGCAGCGTAGGAGCTACCGGGGAGCAGTACTTC. As protein: CASSVGATGEQYF.

The sample holds one count of this clone. The gene calls are TRBV19 and TRBJ1-5, with 7 bases matching TRBD1. The J segment lost 2 bases and the V segment lost 7 bases, leaving 8 bases of the junction unmatched. Germline V gene sequence: CDR1 LNHDA, CDR2 SQIVND (reference sequence). This CDR3 has 15 residues. This chain's CDR3 is CASIMRGPGNQPQHF. In DNA form, the CDR3 reads TGTGCCAGTATAATGAGGGGGCCCGGCAATCAGCCCCAGCATTTT.

V gene TRBV10-2 combines with J gene TRBJ2-2, with D possibly being TRBD2 (5 bases). This CDR3 region has 18 residues. CDR1 WSHSY and CDR2 SAAADI come from the germline V gene. Trimming stripped 5 bases from V and 0 bases from J, with 19 bases between. The CDR3 region is CASSSDRRWTSNTGELFF. CDR3 nucleotides: TGCGCCAGCAGTTCAGACCGGCGGTGGACTTCGAACACCGGGGAGCTGTTTTTT.

This clone was seen more than once but under ten times. V and J are TRBV7-6 and TRBJ2-1; tentatively, D is TRBD2 (5 bases). CDR3 length: 16 amino acids. The germline V and J ends were trimmed by 5 bases and 0 bases, with 14 bases remaining between them. Germline V gene data show CDR1 as SGHVS and CDR2 as FNYEAQ. The CDR3: CASSPRVLLSYNEQFF. The DNA of the CDR3 is TGTGCCAGCAGCCCGAGGGTTCTCCTCTCCTACAATGAGCAGTTCTTC.

The chain recombines TRBV27 with TRBJ2-3; D is ambiguous. Germline CDR1 reads MNHEY; CDR2 reads SMNVEV (reference sequence). V shed 7 bases and J shed 0 bases, with 8 bases lying between them. There are 13 residues in the CDR3. The CDR3 protein is CASTRASTDTQYF. DNA for the CDR3: TGTGCCAGCACAAGAGCTAGCACAGATACGCAGTATTTT.

This clone was detected a few times. This chain uses TRBV13 with TRBJ2-5; 13 bases match TRBD2. V was clipped by 5 bases and J by 7 bases; unmatched bases: 7. There are 15 residues in the CDR3. The germline V gene encodes CDR1 PRHDT and CDR2 FYEKMQ (reference sequence). The chain's CDR3 is CASSPSTSGGVTQYF. CDR3 DNA: TGTGCCAGCAGCCCCTCCACTAGCGGGGGGGTGACCCAGTACTTC.

This clone was observed a handful of times. This chain joins TRBV30 and TRBJ2-1, with D uncertain. The CDR3 is 12 amino acids. V lost 3 bases and J 7 bases, leaving 10 bases between the germline ends. Germline CDR1 is GTSNPN and CDR2 is SVGIG (reference sequence). CDR3 DNA sequence: TGTGCCTGGAGCGAAAGCCCAAATGAGCAGTTCTTC. The encoded protein is CAWSESPNEQFF.

This clone was detected only a few times. This chain links TRBV4-3 with TRBJ2-3; TRBD2 matches at 8 bases. The CDR3 spans 16 residues. Germline CDR1 is LGHNA and CDR2 is YSLEER. Unmatched junction bases numbered 7, after V lost 0 bases and J lost 5 bases. The CDR3 DNA sequence: TGCGCCAGCAGCCAAGATGTGACGGGGGGGGGAGATACGCAGTATTTT. Its translation: CASSQDVTGGGDTQYF.

This rearrangement joins TRBV4-3 to TRBJ1-4, with 9 bases that match TRBD1. The junction had 4 bases not matched to a gene; V was cut back by 4 bases and J by 1 base. CDR1 is LGHNA and CDR2 is YSLEER in the germline V gene. The CDR3 is 16 amino acids. CDR3 loop: CASSRGTGITNEKLFF. In DNA, the CDR3 is TGCGCCAGCAGCCGGGGGACAGGGATAACTAATGAAAAACTGTTTTTT.

This sequence joins TRBV12-5 and TRBJ2-1; TRBD1 agrees at 9 bases. This CDR3 contains 13 residues. J gave up 5 bases and V 6 bases, and 2 bases lay outside the gene matches. CDR1 is LGHNT and CDR2 is FRNRAP in the germline V gene. DNA of the CDR3: TGTGCTAGTGGAAGGACAGGGGACAATGAGCAGTTCTTC. Translated: CASGRTGDNEQFF.

The chain joins TRBV4-1 to TRBJ2-5; TRBD2 is a possible D gene (5 bases). The CDR3 has 16 residues. Germline loops: CDR1 MGHRA, CDR2 YSYEKL. V lost 2 bases and J 2 bases, leaving 15 bases between the germline ends. The CDR3 DNA reads as TGCGCCAGCAGCCAAAGGCTAGGAACGGGGCAAGAGACCCAGTACTTC. Translating it yields CASSQRLGTGQETQYF.

The J gene is TRBJ2-2, the V gene TRBV7-6; 8 positions match TRBD2. In germline, CDR1 is SGHVS, CDR2 FNYEAQ. The CDR3 totals 17 residues. The trim removed 2 bases at V and 3 bases at J, leaving 8 bases unmatched. CDR3 sequence reads: CASSLTMGLVDTGELFF. In DNA, the CDR3 is TGTGCCAGCAGCTTAACTATGGGACTAGTGGACACCGGGGAGCTGTTTTTT.

This clone has only a few counts. The rearrangement uses TRBV27 and TRBJ1-2; a possible D gene is TRBD1 (6 bases). Looked up from germline, CDR1 is MNHEY and CDR2 is SMNVEV (reference sequence). The CDR3 length is 15 residues. V dropped 1 base and J dropped 8 bases, with 17 bases sitting between them. In nucleotides, the CDR3 is TGTGCCAGCAGTTTATGGGGGCAGGGGTCGGAGGGCTACACCTTC. It yields the protein CASSLWGQGSEGYTF.